This T cell receptor (beta chain) was obtained from a study of cytomegalovirus exposure and HLA in healthy donors. About this clone itself: The antigen remains unidentified.

13 Jbeta primers and 60 Vbeta primers were used for the PCR. Using immunoSEQ multiplex PCR, the repertoire was profiled, and TCRdb retains in-frame clones only, with some absent. The data contain about 130,000 clones, about two thirds of them singletons. Findings and caveats of the study: Later analysis found that TCR beta chains associated with HLA were more clonally expanded than other, equally common chains. HLA alleles were associated with 16,000 or so TCR beta sequences in a later analysis at 0.05 false discovery rate.

CDR3 length: 16 residues. This clonotype originated in a woman between 35 and 50 years old in good health and CMV-seronegative. The sequencing input was PBMCs. The chain joins TRBV21-1 to TRBJ1-6; the D call TRBD1 from the table was never checked on the DNA. TRBV21-1 is listed as a pseudogene. The CDR3 coding sequence is TGTGCCAGCAGCAAAAAGGGAAGGGGGTCGACTTCACCCCTCCACTTT. Its translation is CASSKKGRGSTSPLHF.